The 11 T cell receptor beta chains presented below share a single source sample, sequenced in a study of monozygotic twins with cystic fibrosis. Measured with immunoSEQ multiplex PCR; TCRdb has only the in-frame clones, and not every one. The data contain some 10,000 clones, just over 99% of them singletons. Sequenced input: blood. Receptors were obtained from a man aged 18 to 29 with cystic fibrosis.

The CDR3 loop is CASSAQGGQPQHF. The DNA of the CDR3 is TGTGCCAGCAGTGCCCAGGGCGGTCAGCCCCAGCATTTT. The rearrangement uses TRBV2 and TRBJ1-5; a possible D gene is TRBD1 (5 bases). V dropped 4 bases and J dropped 6 bases, with 10 bases sitting between them. The CDR3 spans 13 residues. CDR1 and CDR2 (germline): SNHLY, FYNNEI.

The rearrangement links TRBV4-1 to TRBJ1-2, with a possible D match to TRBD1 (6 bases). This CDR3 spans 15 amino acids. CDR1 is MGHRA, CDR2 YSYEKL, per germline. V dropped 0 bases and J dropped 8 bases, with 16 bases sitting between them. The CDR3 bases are TGCGCCAGCAGCCAAGATCTCAACAGGGTGGGCGGCTACACCTTC. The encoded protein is CASSQDLNRVGGYTF.

In DNA, the CDR3 is TGTGCCAGCAGCTTGTCAGGGTTTCGCACTGAAGCTTTCTTT. This gives the protein CASSLSGFRTEAFF. This chain joins TRBV5-4 and TRBJ1-1; TRBD1 is a possible D gene (5 bases). V was clipped by 1 base and J by 4 bases, with 11 bases between them. CDR3 size: 14 residues. In germline, CDR1 is SGHNT, CDR2 YYREEE (reference sequence).

CDR3 in DNA: TGCGCCAGCAGCTTGTCCCGGGACAGGGGTTCTGACGGGGAGCTGTTTTTT. It translates to CASSLSRDRGSDGELFF. The rearrangement links TRBV5-1 to TRBJ2-2, with TRBD1 matching over 10 bases. This CDR3 has 17 amino acids. Germline lookup yields CDR1 SGHRS and CDR2 YFSETQ. V lost 1 base, J lost 7 bases, and 10 bases stayed unmatched.

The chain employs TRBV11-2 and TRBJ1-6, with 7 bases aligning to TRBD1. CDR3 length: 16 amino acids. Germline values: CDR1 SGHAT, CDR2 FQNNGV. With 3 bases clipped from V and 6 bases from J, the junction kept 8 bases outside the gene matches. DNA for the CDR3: TGTGCCAGCAGCTTCGCGACCGGGACAGCTAATTCACCCCTCCACTTT. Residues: CASSFATGTANSPLHF. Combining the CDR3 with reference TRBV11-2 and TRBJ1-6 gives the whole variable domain EAGVAQSPRYKIIEKRQSVAFWCNPISGHATLYWYQQILGQGPKLLIQFQNNGVVDDSQLPKDRFSAERLKGVDSTLKIQPAKLEDSAVYLCASSFATGTANSPLHFGNGTRLTVT.

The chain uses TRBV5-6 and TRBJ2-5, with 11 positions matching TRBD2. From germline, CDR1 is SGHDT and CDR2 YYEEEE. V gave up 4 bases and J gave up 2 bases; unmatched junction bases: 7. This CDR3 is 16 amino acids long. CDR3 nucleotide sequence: TGTGCCAGCAGCCCGGGACTAGCGGAAAATCAAGAGACCCAGTACTTC. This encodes CASSPGLAENQETQYF.

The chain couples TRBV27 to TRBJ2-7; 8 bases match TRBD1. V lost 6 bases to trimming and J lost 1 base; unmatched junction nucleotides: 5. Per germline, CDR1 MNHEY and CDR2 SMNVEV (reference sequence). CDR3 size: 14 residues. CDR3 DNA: TGTGCCAGCAGCCTCAGGGGGCTGTCCTACGAGCAGTACTTC. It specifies CASSLRGLSYEQYF.

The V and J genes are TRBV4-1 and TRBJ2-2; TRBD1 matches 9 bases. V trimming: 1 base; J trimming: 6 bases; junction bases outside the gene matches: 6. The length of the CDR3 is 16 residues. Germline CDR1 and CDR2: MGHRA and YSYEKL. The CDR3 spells CASSQVGTGLAGELFF. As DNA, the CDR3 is TGCGCCAGCAGCCAAGTGGGGACAGGGCTGGCCGGGGAGCTGTTTTTT.

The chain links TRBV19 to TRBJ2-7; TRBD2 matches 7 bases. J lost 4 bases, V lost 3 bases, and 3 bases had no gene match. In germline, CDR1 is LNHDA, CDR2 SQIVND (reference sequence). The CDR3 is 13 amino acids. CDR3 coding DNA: TGTGCCAGTAGTATCGGGGAGGGATACGAGCAGTACTTC. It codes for CASSIGEGYEQYF. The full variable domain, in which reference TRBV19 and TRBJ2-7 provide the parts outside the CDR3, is DGGITQSPKYLFRKEGQNVTLSCEQNLNHDAMYWYRQDPGQGLRLIYYSQIVNDFQKGDIAEGYSVSREKKESFPLTVTSAQKNPTAFYLCASSIGEGYEQYFGPGTRLTVT.

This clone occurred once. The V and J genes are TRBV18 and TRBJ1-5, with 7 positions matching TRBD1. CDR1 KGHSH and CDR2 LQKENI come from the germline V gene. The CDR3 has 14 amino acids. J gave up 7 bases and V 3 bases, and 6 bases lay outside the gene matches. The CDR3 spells CASSPNQGGQPQHF. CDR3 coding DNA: TGTGCCAGCTCACCTAACCAGGGGGGACAGCCCCAGCATTTT.

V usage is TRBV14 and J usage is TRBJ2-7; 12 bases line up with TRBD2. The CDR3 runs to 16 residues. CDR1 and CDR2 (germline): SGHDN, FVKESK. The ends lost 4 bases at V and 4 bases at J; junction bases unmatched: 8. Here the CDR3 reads CASSPRRTSGVYEQYF. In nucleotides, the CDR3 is TGTGCCAGCAGCCCACGCCGGACTAGCGGGGTTTACGAGCAGTACTTC.